These 25 T cell receptor beta chains were sequenced from one sample in a study of breast tumors, draining lymph nodes, adjacent tissues. TCRdb reanalysed the multiplex PCR reads using MiXCR and keeps one entry per CDR3 protein. The top ten hold roughly 2.4% of the sample, which has about 130,000 distinct CDR3 sequences, less than 25% seen once. Breast cancer patients provided tissue from their axillary draining lymph nodes. The source material was axillary lymph node tissue. The receptor source for this set is a female donor with breast cancer. Some clones in this sample may be carry-over from other donors' samples.

This clonotype was detected many times. This chain links TRBV2 with TRBJ1-6; possible D gene TRBD1, 6 bases. Trimming pared 7 bases from V and 7 bases from J, leaving 17 bases between. This CDR3 region has 15 residues. Germline lookup yields CDR1 SNHLY and CDR2 FYNNEI. The CDR3 sequence is CASNPRTEVNSPLHF. CDR3 nucleotides: TGTGCCAGCAATCCCAGGACAGAAGTAAATTCACCCCTCCACTTT.

Turning to this clonotype: A much larger clone differs from this one at a single base, so this may be a read error. This CDR3 fails to terminate in the conserved phenylalanine or tryptophan, so it likely reflects a read error. This sequence joins TRBV9 and TRBJ2-1; 8 nucleotides agree with TRBD2. Looked up from germline, CDR1 is SGDLS and CDR2 is YYNGEE. The J segment lost 1 base and the V segment lost 3 bases, leaving 0 bases of the junction unmatched. The CDR3 totals 14 residues. The CDR3 here is CASSASGSYNEQFS. The DNA for the CDR3 is TGTGCCAGCAGCGCTAGCGGGTCCTACAATGAGCAGTTCTCC.

This clonotype has a handful of counts. The V gene is TRBV6-1, the J gene TRBJ1-4; D remains unclear. This CDR3 comprises 14 residues. V was cut by 1 base and J by 8 bases, with 11 bases left in between. Germline V lookup: CDR1 MNHNS, CDR2 SASEGT. The CDR3 DNA follows: TGTGCCAGCAGTGAAGGGAGTGTCGAGGAAAAACTGTTTTTT. Its translation is CASSEGSVEEKLFF.

About this clonotype: This clone may be a read error of a much larger clone one base away. The chain recombines TRBV18 with TRBJ2-7, with a possible D match to TRBD2 (6 bases). V lost 8 bases and J lost 1, with 12 bases in between. CDR3 size: 13 residues. Germline CDR1 reads KGHSH; CDR2 reads LQKENI. The CDR3 here is CASATGASYEQYF. CDR3 DNA: TGTGCCAGCGCAACGGGAGCTTCCTACGAGCAGTACTTC. Supplemented by reference TRBV18 and TRBJ2-7, the full variable domain reads NAGVMQNPRHLVRRRGQEARLRCSPMKGHSHVYWYRQLPEEGLKFMVYLQKENIIDESGMPKERFSAEFPKEGPSILRIQQVVRGDSAAYFCASATGASYEQYFGPGTRLTVT.

This clonotype was recorded many times. The V gene is TRBV15, the J gene TRBJ1-5; D remains ambiguous. Germline V lookup: CDR1 LNHNV, CDR2 YYDKDF (reference sequence). Trimming cost V 0 bases and J 4 bases, with 10 bases left between them. This CDR3 comprises 15 residues. In nucleotides, the CDR3 is TGTGCCACCAGCAGAGATCTTTTGGAGAATCAGCCCCAGCATTTT. It encodes CATSRDLLENQPQHF.

This clonotype was seen at least ten times. This rearrangement joins TRBV27 to TRBJ1-6, with D uncertain. Germline-derived CDR1 and CDR2 are MNHEY and SMNVEV (reference sequence). Deletions cut 5 bases from V and 7 bases from J, with 15 bases between. The CDR3 length is 15 residues. CDR3 nucleotides: TGTGCCAGCAGTGCCCGGGCGGACGGGAATTCACCCCTCCACTTT. Its protein product is CASSARADGNSPLHF.

This clonotype has a count of ten or more. V and J are TRBV20-1 and TRBJ2-7; 12 nucleotides match TRBD2. Germline assignment: CDR1 DFQATT and CDR2 SNEGSKA (reference sequence). This CDR3 has 15 amino acids. The ends lost 3 bases at V and 5 bases at J; junction bases unmatched: 8. CDR3 protein: CSASRTSGKADEQYF. The CDR3 coding sequence is TGCAGTGCTAGTAGGACTAGCGGGAAGGCCGACGAGCAGTACTTC.

This clonotype was counted many times. The rearrangement uses TRBV20-1 and TRBJ2-7; 7 positions agree with TRBD2. CDR3 length: 16 residues. From germline, CDR1 is DFQATT and CDR2 SNEGSKA (reference sequence). V dropped 2 bases and J dropped 1; count of bases not matched to a gene: 11. The CDR3 loop is CSARLPPASGSYEQYF. The CDR3 bases are TGCAGTGCTAGATTACCCCCGGCTAGCGGATCCTACGAGCAGTACTTC.

This clonotype was recorded only once. A much bigger clone sits one base away, suggesting this may be a read error. The chain combines TRBV19 with TRBJ2-3, with D perhaps TRBD1 (5 bases). Matching the DNA end better, TRBJ1-5 makes the J call doubtful. Germline-derived CDR1 and CDR2 are LNHDA and SQIVND (reference sequence). The CDR3 sequence is 15 residues long. The CDR3 nucleotides read TGTGCCACCTCGGGCCTAGCTCGGTGGGGGGATACGCAGCATTTT. Its protein is CATSGLARWGDTQHF.

In this sample, this clonotype turned up many times. The rearrangement uses TRBV6-5 and TRBJ2-1, with D unclear. Trimming removed 4 bases from V and 8 bases from J, with 15 bases in between. Looked up from germline, CDR1 is MNHEY and CDR2 is SVGAGI. The CDR3 runs 14 residues. CDR3 region: CASSSTPGFHEQFF. CDR3 DNA sequence: TGTGCCAGCAGTTCAACTCCGGGCTTCCATGAGCAGTTCTTC.

This clonotype was picked up many times. The rearrangement joins TRBV7-9 to TRBJ2-3; D may be TRBD1 (6 bases). In germline, CDR1 is SEHNR, CDR2 FQNEAQ (reference sequence). The CDR3 totals 15 residues. Trimming took 5 bases from V and 2 from J, leaving 14 bases between them. The CDR3 here is CASSPSTGPTDTQYF. The CDR3 nucleotides are TGTGCCAGCAGCCCCTCGACAGGTCCCACAGATACGCAGTATTTT.

This clonotype came up once. The J gene is TRBJ1-1, the V gene TRBV12-3 or TRBV12-4; a weak D match, TRBD1 (5 bases). Deletions cut 1 base from V and 5 bases from J, with 11 bases between. CDR3 length: 14 amino acids. The CDR3 loop is CASSLGRVGTEAFF. Here the CDR3 DNA reads TGTGCCAGCAGTTTAGGCAGGGTTGGGACTGAAGCTTTCTTT.

This clonotype has ten or more counts. V is TRBV19 and J is TRBJ1-5; 8 nucleotides line up with TRBD1. The CDR3 is 15 residues long. CDR1 is LNHDA, CDR2 SQIVND, per germline (reference sequence). V dropped 7 bases and J dropped 5; count of bases not matched to a gene: 10. Written as DNA, the CDR3 is TGTGCCAGTACCAAAGCCAGGGGGCGCGATCAGCCCCAGCATTTT. Protein: CASTKARGRDQPQHF.

This clonotype was detected many times. The chain is built from TRBV6-6 and TRBJ2-1; D is uncertain. CDR3 length: 21 residues. Trimming left V 2 bases short and J 3 bases short, with 29 bases between. The V gene's germline CDR1 is MNHNY and CDR2 SVGAGI (reference sequence). CDR3 in amino acids: CASSYPRTVPREESLYNEQFF. CDR3 in DNA: TGTGCCAGCAGTTACCCTCGTACAGTTCCACGTGAAGAATCGCTCTACAATGAGCAGTTCTTC.

In its sample, this clonotype was seen a few times. CDR3 bases: TGTGCCAGCAGTAAAACTAGCGGGTCCTCCTACGAGCAGTACTTC. This sequence encodes CASSKTSGSSYEQYF. The V and J genes are TRBV28 and TRBJ2-7, with 9 bases lining up with TRBD2. The CDR3 consists of 15 residues. The V segment lost 5 bases and the J segment 0 bases; nucleotides outside the gene matches: 5. From germline, CDR1 is MDHEN and CDR2 SYDVKM.

The sample holds one count of this clonotype. In this CDR3 the conserved last residue, phenylalanine or tryptophan, is missing, so a read error is likely. The chain employs TRBV27 and TRBJ2-7; D may correspond to TRBD1 or TRBD2 (7 bases each). Trimming left V 0 bases short and J 2 bases short, with 11 bases between. From germline, CDR1 is MNHEY and CDR2 SMNVEV (reference sequence). The CDR3 totals 15 residues. For the CDR3, the DNA is TGTGCCAGCAGTTTATCCAGGGGGGGGACCTACGAGCAGTACCTC. It codes for CASSLSRGGTYEQYL.

This clonotype has ten or more counts. V is TRBV2 and J is TRBJ2-1; 8 nucleotides match TRBD1. V was pared by 7 bases and J by 1 base, with 6 bases of the junction left unmatched. The CDR3 is 15 amino acids. Germline assignment: CDR1 SNHLY and CDR2 FYNNEI. The CDR3 loop is CASKGGQGSYNEQFF. The CDR3 nucleotides are TGTGCCAGCAAGGGAGGACAGGGATCCTACAATGAGCAGTTCTTC. Combining the CDR3 with reference TRBV2 and TRBJ2-1 gives the whole variable domain EPEVTQTPSHQVTQMGQEVILRCVPISNHLYFYWYRQILGQKVEFLVSFYNNEISEKSEIFDDQFSVERPDGSNFTLKIRSTKLEDSAMYFCASKGGQGSYNEQFFGPGTRLTVL.

The chain employs TRBV30 and TRBJ2-1, with 10 bases aligning to TRBD2. This CDR3 contains 17 residues. The germline CDR1 and CDR2 sequences are GTSNPN and SVGIG (reference sequence). The trim removed 0 bases at V and 4 bases at J, leaving 9 bases unmatched. The CDR3 reads CAWSVQGAGGPYNEQFF. DNA for the CDR3: TGTGCCTGGAGTGTACAGGGAGCGGGAGGGCCGTACAATGAGCAGTTCTTC.

This clonotype was seen repeatedly, ten times or more. This rearrangement joins TRBV4-2 to TRBJ1-5, with D maybe TRBD1 (6 bases). The germline V gene has CDR1 LGHNA and CDR2 YNFKEQ. Trimming left V 2 bases short and J 5 bases short, with 13 bases between. This CDR3 is built from 15 residues. The CDR3 spells CASSQSDSYYQPQHF. The CDR3 nucleotides are TGTGCCAGCAGCCAATCGGACAGTTACTATCAGCCCCAGCATTTT.

In regard to this clonotype: This may be a read error, as it is one base from a much larger clone. CDR3 nucleotide sequence: TGTGCCTGCAGCTTATCCGGGGGCAGTGGGCCCCAGCATTTT. Translation gives CACSLSGGSGPQHF. The V call is TRBV7-9, the J call TRBJ1-5; a possible D gene is TRBD1 (6 bases). The CDR3 spans 14 residues. Germline V CDR1 and CDR2: SEHNR, FQNEAQ (reference sequence).

Comment on this clonotype: Given a much more abundant clone one base away, this may be a read error. The rearrangement uses TRBV11-2 and TRBJ1-3; D is uncertain. This CDR3 region has 14 residues. Per germline, CDR1 SGHAT and CDR2 FQNNGV. This CDR3 reads CATSLYQRGNTIYF. The CDR3 DNA sequence: TGTGCCACCAGCTTATACCAGCGGGGAAACACCATATATTTT. Full variable domain (outside the CDR3, taken from reference TRBV11-2 and TRBJ1-3): EAGVAQSPRYKIIEKRQSVAFWCNPISGHATLYWYQQILGQGPKLLIQFQNNGVVDDSQLPKDRFSAERLKGVDSTLKIQPAKLEDSAVYLCATSLYQRGNTIYFGEGSWLTVV.

This clonotype was counted at least ten times. This chain joins TRBV19 and TRBJ2-7, with 12 bases lining up with TRBD1. The CDR3 runs 15 residues. Germline V gene lookup returns CDR1 LNHDA and CDR2 SQIVND (reference sequence). V dropped 7 bases and J dropped 7; count of bases not matched to a gene: 11. The CDR3 DNA reads TGTGCCAGTACCAGTTCCGGGACAGGGGGCAAAGAGCAGTACTTC. Amino acids: CASTSSGTGGKEQYF.

This clonotype was detected ten times or more. The rearrangement joins TRBV15 to TRBJ2-4; 9 bases are a match to TRBD1. CDR3 length: 16 residues. CDR1 is LNHNV, CDR2 YYDKDF, per germline (reference sequence). The V gene end was trimmed by 2 bases and the J gene end by 0 bases; junction bases not matched to a gene: 2. Here the CDR3 DNA reads TGTGCCACCAGCAGAAGGGACAGGGTAGCCAAAAACATTCAGTACTTC. Its protein product is CATSRRDRVAKNIQYF.

This clonotype was seen a handful of times. This may arise from a read error, as a much more abundant clone is one base away. As DNA, the CDR3 is TGTGCCAGCAGCTTATACCCTCGGGACAATGAGCAGTTCTTC. Encoded protein: CASSLYPRDNEQFF. The chain has TRBV7-6 and TRBJ2-1, with D hard to call. Trimming left V 2 bases short and J 5 bases short, with 10 bases between. The CDR3 length is 14 residues. Germline V CDR1 and CDR2: SGHVS, FNYEAQ.

Many counts were recorded for this clonotype. This chain uses TRBV7-8 with TRBJ2-3, with TRBD2 identical over 7 bases. The CDR3 is made up of 15 amino acids. Germline V gene data show CDR1 as SGHVS and CDR2 as FQNEAQ. V shed 4 bases, J shed 0 bases, and the junction held 4 bases outside the gene matches. The CDR3 nucleotides are TGTGCCAGCAGCTCTCTAGCGGTGAGCACAGATACGCAGTATTTT. Protein product: CASSSLAVSTDTQYF.